This T cell receptor (beta chain) was recovered during a study of T cell clonotyping in hematopoietic cell transplantation. The germline gives CDR1 GTSNPN, CDR2 SVGIG (reference sequence). With 2 bases removed from V and 11 bases from J, the gap between germline ends came to 19 bases. CDR3 length equals 14 residues. Sequencing was performed with immunoSEQ multiplex PCR; in TCRdb, only in-frame clones are kept and a portion is missing. The sample carries about 45,000 clones, 94% recorded once. The receptor was isolated from a woman in her 50s in good health. Some clones in this sample may be carry-over from other donors' samples. The source material was peripheral blood mononuclear cells. V is TRBV30 and J is TRBJ1-3; perhaps TRBD1 as D (5 bases). CDR3 residues: CAWSRGGVGKAIYF. In DNA form, the CDR3 reads TGTGCCTGGAGTCGTGGGGGAGTTGGAAAGGCCATATATTTT.